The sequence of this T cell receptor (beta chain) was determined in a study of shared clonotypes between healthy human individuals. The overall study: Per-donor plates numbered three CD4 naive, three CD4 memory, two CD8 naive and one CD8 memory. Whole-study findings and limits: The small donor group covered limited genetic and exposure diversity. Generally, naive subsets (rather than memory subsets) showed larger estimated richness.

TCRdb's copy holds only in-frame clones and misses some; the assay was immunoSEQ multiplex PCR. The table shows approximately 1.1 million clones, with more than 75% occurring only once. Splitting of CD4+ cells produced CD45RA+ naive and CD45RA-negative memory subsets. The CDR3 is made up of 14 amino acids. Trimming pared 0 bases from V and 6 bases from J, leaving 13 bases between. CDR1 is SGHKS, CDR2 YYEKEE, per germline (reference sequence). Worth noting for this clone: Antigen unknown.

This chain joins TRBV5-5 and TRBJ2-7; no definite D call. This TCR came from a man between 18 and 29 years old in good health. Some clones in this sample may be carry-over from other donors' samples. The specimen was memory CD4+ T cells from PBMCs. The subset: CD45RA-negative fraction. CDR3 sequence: CASSLGSAFREQYF. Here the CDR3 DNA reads TGTGCCAGCAGCTTGGGGTCAGCGTTCCGCGAGCAGTACTTC.